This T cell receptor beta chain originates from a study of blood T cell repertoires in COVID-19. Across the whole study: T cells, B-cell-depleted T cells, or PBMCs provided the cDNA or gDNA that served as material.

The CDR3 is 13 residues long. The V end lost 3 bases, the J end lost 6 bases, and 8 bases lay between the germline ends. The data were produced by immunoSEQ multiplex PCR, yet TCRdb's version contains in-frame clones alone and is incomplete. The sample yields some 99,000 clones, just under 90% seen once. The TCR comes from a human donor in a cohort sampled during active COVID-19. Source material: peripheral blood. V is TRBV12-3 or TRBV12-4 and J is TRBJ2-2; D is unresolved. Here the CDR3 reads CASSLSAAGELFF. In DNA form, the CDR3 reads TGTGCCAGCAGTTTGAGCGCGGCCGGGGAGCTGTTTTTT.